Given below is one T cell receptor (beta chain) in context. This entry is derived from a study of blood T cell repertoires in COVID-19. Across the whole study: The cDNA or gDNA used as material had been derived from T cells, B-cell-depleted T cells, or PBMCs.

Using immunoSEQ multiplex PCR, the repertoire was profiled, and TCRdb retains in-frame clones only, with some absent. Among some 350,000 clones, approximately 86% were seen once, and the ten largest hold 3%. V was clipped by 1 base and J by 2 bases, with 11 bases between them. The CDR3 extends over 15 amino acids. Germline CDR1 reads SGHAT; CDR2 reads FQNNGV. What was sequenced was peripheral blood. The rearrangement joins TRBV11-2 to TRBJ1-2; no reliable D call. This receptor was taken from a human donor in a cohort sampled during active COVID-19. CDR3 nucleotide sequence: TGTGCCAGCAGCTTAGCCCCAGACACGAACTATGGCTACACCTTC. Translation gives CASSLAPDTNYGYTF.